This TCR beta chain was captured in a study of CD4 T cells in relation to SARS-CoV-2 and coronaviruses. Study-wide results and caveats: Approximately 65% of donors had memory CD4+ clonotypes crossrecognizing SARS-CoV-2 and common cold coronavirus spike.

Germline CDR1 SEHNR, CDR2 FQNEAQ (reference sequence). The CDR3 covers 14 residues. Between the trimmed V and J ends, which lost 5 bases and 5 bases, there was a span of 16 bases. As for this clone: Its antigen is still unknown.

The unexposed donors gave CD4+ T cells in about 2010-2019, prior to COVID-19. The cells were cultured for approximately 10 days before CD4+ T cells were isolated. As cell numbers allowed, unexposed-donor CD4+ T cells faced SARS-CoV-2 S/N and four cold-coronavirus spikes. Cultures received half-medium IL-2 refreshes on days 3 and 7. Measured with immunoSEQ multiplex PCR; TCRdb has only the in-frame clones, and not every one. The sample holds just over 25,000 clones, around 76% seen once. The chain joins TRBV7-9 to TRBJ2-7; weak D call: TRBD1 (5 bases). The TCR originated in a human donor in good health. Sequencing was done on a sample of CD4+ T cells from PBMCs, cultured in vitro. CDR3 residues: CASSPGQGSHEQYF. CDR3 coding DNA: TGTGCCAGCAGCCCGGGTCAGGGTAGCCACGAGCAGTACTTC.